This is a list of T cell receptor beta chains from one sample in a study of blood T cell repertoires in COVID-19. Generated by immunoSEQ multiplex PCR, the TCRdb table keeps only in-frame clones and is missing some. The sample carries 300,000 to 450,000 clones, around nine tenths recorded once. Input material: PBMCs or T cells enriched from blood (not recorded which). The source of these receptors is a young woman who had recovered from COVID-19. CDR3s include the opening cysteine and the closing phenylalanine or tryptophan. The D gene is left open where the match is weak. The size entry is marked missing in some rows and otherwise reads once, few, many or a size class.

cdr3_aa: CAWSLGQGYSEQYF
cdr3_nt: TGTGCCTGGAGTTTAGGTCAGGGGTATAGCGAGCAGTACTTC
j_call: TRBJ2-7
d_call: -
clone_size: -
v_call: TRBV30

cdr3_aa: CASSRRDYTEAFF
cdr3_nt: TGTGCCAGCAGTCGTCGAGATTACACTGAAGCTTTCTTT
j_call: TRBJ1-1
d_call: -
clone_size: -
v_call: TRBV6-5

cdr3_aa: CASSPSRGYEQYF
cdr3_nt: TGTGCCAGCTCACCATCCCGCGGCTACGAGCAGTACTTC
j_call: TRBJ2-7
d_call: -
clone_size: -
v_call: TRBV18

cdr3_aa: CASGLVPGDQPQHF
cdr3_nt: TGTGCTAGTGGTTTGGTCCCAGGCGATCAGCCCCAGCATTTT
j_call: TRBJ1-5
d_call: -
clone_size: -
v_call: TRBV12-5

cdr3_aa: CASSYPGQGDGYTF
cdr3_nt: TGTGCCAGCAGTTACCCGGGACAGGGGGATGGCTACACCTTC
j_call: TRBJ1-2
d_call: TRBD1
clone_size: -
v_call: TRBV6-6

cdr3_aa: CAWSGGPYEQYF
cdr3_nt: TGTGCCTGGAGCGGGGGACCATACGAGCAGTACTTC
j_call: TRBJ2-7
d_call: -
clone_size: -
v_call: TRBV30

cdr3_aa: CASSVGTSGVYEQYF
cdr3_nt: TGTGCCAGCAGCGTAGGGACTAGCGGGGTCTACGAGCAGTACTTC
j_call: TRBJ2-7
d_call: TRBD2
clone_size: -
v_call: TRBV9

cdr3_aa: CASSPSGSSYEQYF
cdr3_nt: TGTGCCAGCAGTCCTAGCGGGAGCTCCTACGAGCAGTACTTC
j_call: TRBJ2-7
d_call: TRBD2
clone_size: once
v_call: TRBV6-5

cdr3_aa: CASSRTGGFYEQYF
cdr3_nt: TGTGCCAGCAGCCGGACAGGGGGCTTCTACGAGCAGTACTTC
j_call: TRBJ2-7
d_call: TRBD1
clone_size: -
v_call: TRBV6-5

cdr3_aa: CAISLDRERTPQHF
cdr3_nt: TGTGCCATCAGTTTGGACAGAGAGCGGACGCCCCAGCATTTT
j_call: TRBJ1-5
d_call: -
clone_size: -
v_call: TRBV10-3

cdr3_aa: CASSLASKWQTANTGELFF
cdr3_nt: TGCGCCAGCAGCTTGGCTAGTAAGTGGCAGACAGCGAACACCGGGGAGCTGTTTTTT
j_call: TRBJ2-2
d_call: -
clone_size: -
v_call: TRBV5-1

cdr3_aa: CASRGENQPQHF
cdr3_nt: TGTGCCAGCAGGGGAGAGAATCAGCCCCAGCATTTT
j_call: TRBJ1-5
d_call: -
clone_size: -
v_call: TRBV2

cdr3_aa: CASSPWGAGATGELFF
cdr3_nt: TGTGCCAGCAGCCCCTGGGGAGCGGGAGCCACCGGGGAGCTGTTTTTT
j_call: TRBJ2-2
d_call: TRBD2
clone_size: -
v_call: TRBV3-1/TRBV3-2

cdr3_aa: CASSNLDRGRGYTF
cdr3_nt: TGTGCCAGCAGTAATCTGGACAGGGGACGTGGCTACACCTTC
j_call: TRBJ1-2
d_call: TRBD1
clone_size: -
v_call: TRBV6-5

cdr3_aa: CATGGRGVDGGGYTF
cdr3_nt: TGTGCCACAGGGGGCAGGGGAGTCGACGGGGGTGGCTACACCTTC
j_call: TRBJ1-2
d_call: TRBD1
clone_size: -
v_call: TRBV7-8

cdr3_aa: CASSLSGVGNQPQHF
cdr3_nt: TGTGCCAGCAGCTTATCCGGGGTGGGCAATCAGCCCCAGCATTTT
j_call: TRBJ1-5
d_call: -
clone_size: once
v_call: TRBV9

cdr3_aa: CSVVTQGANTEAFF
cdr3_nt: TGCAGCGTTGTGACCCAGGGGGCGAACACTGAAGCTTTCTTT
j_call: TRBJ1-1
d_call: TRBD1
clone_size: -
v_call: TRBV29-1

cdr3_aa: CASSPARETQYF
cdr3_nt: TGTGCCAGCTCACCGGCTCGAGAGACCCAGTACTTC
j_call: TRBJ2-5
d_call: -
clone_size: -
v_call: TRBV18

cdr3_aa: CASSYGGGHQPQHF
cdr3_nt: TGTGCCAGCAGCTATGGGGGGGGACATCAGCCCCAGCATTTT
j_call: TRBJ1-5
d_call: -
clone_size: -
v_call: TRBV3-1/TRBV3-2

cdr3_aa: CASSLESQSPVSNYGYTF
cdr3_nt: TGTGCCAGCAGCTTAGAGTCACAGAGCCCAGTCTCTAACTATGGCTACACCTTC
j_call: TRBJ1-2
d_call: -
clone_size: -
v_call: TRBV11-2

cdr3_aa: CASSLIRGDTQYF
cdr3_nt: TGTGCCAGCAGCTTAATCAGGGGCGATACGCAGTATTTT
j_call: TRBJ2-3
d_call: -
clone_size: once
v_call: TRBV7-6